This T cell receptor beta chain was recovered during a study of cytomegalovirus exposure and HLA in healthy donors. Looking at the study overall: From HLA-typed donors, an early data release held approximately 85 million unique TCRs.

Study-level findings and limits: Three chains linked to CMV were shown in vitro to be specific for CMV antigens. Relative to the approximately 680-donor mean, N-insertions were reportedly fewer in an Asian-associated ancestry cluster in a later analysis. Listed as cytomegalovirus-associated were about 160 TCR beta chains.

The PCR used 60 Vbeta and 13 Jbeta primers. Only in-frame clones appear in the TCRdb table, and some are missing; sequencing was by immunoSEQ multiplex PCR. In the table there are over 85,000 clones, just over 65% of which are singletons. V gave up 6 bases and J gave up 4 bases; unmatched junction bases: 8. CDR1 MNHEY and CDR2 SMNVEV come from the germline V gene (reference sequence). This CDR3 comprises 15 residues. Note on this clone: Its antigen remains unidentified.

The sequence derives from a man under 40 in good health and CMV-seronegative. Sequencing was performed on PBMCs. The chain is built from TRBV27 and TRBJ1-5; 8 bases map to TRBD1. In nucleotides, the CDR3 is TGTGCCAGCAGGCTAGGACAGGGAGGGAATCAGCCCCAGCATTTT. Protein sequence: CASRLGQGGNQPQHF.